The clone carrying this TCR beta chain was found once. This sample includes further DNA sequences coding for the same CDR3. The data originate from a study of blood T cell repertoires in COVID-19. Study overall: Samples taken during acute and convalescent COVID-19 were collected in the United States, Italy and Spain. T cells, B-cell-depleted T cells, or PBMCs provided the cDNA or gDNA that served as material.

The CDR3 contains 11 residues. V shed 7 bases and J 4 bases; nucleotides not matched to a gene: 3. Per germline, CDR1 SQVTM and CDR2 ANQGSEA. Per the original methods: Estimated nucleated cell counts came from reference gene primer amplification. Libraries were prepared by immunoSEQ multiplex PCR; TCRdb keeps only in-frame clonotypes and omits some of them. The D gene and trimming were derived from the DNA, and the V and J assignments and clone size from that table. The sample yields 270,000 or so clones, 75% to 90% seen once. The sequence was obtained from a human donor in a cohort sampled during active COVID-19. The J gene is TRBJ1-2, the V gene TRBV29-1, with 7 bases that match TRBD1. What was sequenced was peripheral blood. The chain's CDR3 is CSAGTAYGYTF. The DNA for the CDR3 is TGCAGCGCTGGGACAGCCTATGGCTACACCTTC.